Listed below are T cell receptor beta chains from one sample, sequenced in a study of blood T cell repertoires in COVID-19. Generated by immunoSEQ multiplex PCR, the TCRdb table keeps only in-frame clones and is missing some. The sample lists about 360,000 clones; about 87% were seen once. The material sequenced was peripheral blood. The receptors come from a human donor in a cohort sampled during active COVID-19. Both conserved end residues are part of each CDR3. Fields, in order: J gene, D gene, V gene, clone size, CDR3 protein, CDR3 DNA. D genes are given only for firm matches. Clone sizes are given selectively: once, few, many, or a class where the clone is expanded.

j_call: TRBJ2-7
d_call: TRBD2
v_call: TRBV5-1
clone_size: .
cdr3_aa: CASRGGLAGYEQYF
cdr3_nt: TGCGCCAGCAGGGGGGGACTAGCGGGTTACGAGCAGTACTTC

j_call: TRBJ2-5
d_call: .
v_call: TRBV7-3
clone_size: .
cdr3_aa: CASSVSSERETQYF
cdr3_nt: TGTGCCAGCAGCGTCTCTAGCGAGAGGGAGACCCAGTACTTC

j_call: TRBJ2-7
d_call: .
v_call: TRBV30
clone_size: .
cdr3_aa: CAWGRTASYEQYF
cdr3_nt: TGTGCCTGGGGGCGGACAGCCTCCTACGAGCAGTACTTC

j_call: TRBJ1-1
d_call: TRBD1
v_call: TRBV15
clone_size: .
cdr3_aa: CATSKRTGQAFF
cdr3_nt: TGTGCCACCAGCAAGAGGACAGGCCAAGCTTTCTTT

j_call: TRBJ2-2
d_call: .
v_call: TRBV10-3
clone_size: few
cdr3_aa: CAISVTLGELFF
cdr3_nt: TGTGCCATCAGCGTGACACTTGGGGAGCTGTTTTTT

j_call: TRBJ2-5
d_call: .
v_call: TRBV5-6
clone_size: .
cdr3_aa: CASSLTGLAETQYF
cdr3_nt: TGTGCCAGCAGCTTGACAGGGCTGGCAGAGACCCAGTACTTC

j_call: TRBJ2-1
d_call: TRBD1
v_call: TRBV3-1/TRBV3-2
clone_size: .
cdr3_aa: CASSQTTGALEQFF
cdr3_nt: TGTGCCAGCAGCCAGACGACAGGGGCACTTGAGCAGTTCTTC

j_call: TRBJ1-4
d_call: .
v_call: TRBV6-1
clone_size: .
cdr3_aa: CASSEFGRTNEKLFF
cdr3_nt: TGTGCCAGCAGTGAGTTTGGTAGAACTAATGAAAAACTGTTTTTT

j_call: TRBJ1-1
d_call: TRBD1
v_call: TRBV19
clone_size: .
cdr3_aa: CASSEGASSTEAFF
cdr3_nt: TGTGCCAGTAGCGAGGGGGCGAGTAGCACTGAAGCTTTCTTT

j_call: TRBJ1-2
d_call: TRBD1
v_call: TRBV7-9
clone_size: .
cdr3_aa: CASSGQGTNYGYTF
cdr3_nt: TGTGCCAGCAGCGGACAGGGGACCAACTATGGCTACACCTTC

j_call: TRBJ1-2
d_call: .
v_call: TRBV6-6
clone_size: .
cdr3_aa: CASSYQGQNYGYTF
cdr3_nt: TGTGCCAGCAGTTACCAAGGACAGAACTATGGCTACACCTTC

j_call: TRBJ2-1
d_call: .
v_call: TRBV2
clone_size: .
cdr3_aa: CASSDSLDHSYNEQFF
cdr3_nt: TGTGCCAGCAGTGATTCCCTAGACCACTCCTACAATGAGCAGTTCTTC

j_call: TRBJ2-1
d_call: TRBD2
v_call: TRBV12-3/TRBV12-4
clone_size: .
cdr3_aa: CASRRGDEPGQFF
cdr3_nt: TGTGCCAGCAGGCGGGGGGACGAGCCGGGGCAGTTCTTC

j_call: TRBJ2-5
d_call: TRBD2
v_call: TRBV19
clone_size: .
cdr3_aa: CASSVPGLQETQYF
cdr3_nt: TGTGCCAGTAGTGTTCCGGGACTACAAGAGACCCAGTACTTC

j_call: TRBJ2-2
d_call: TRBD1
v_call: TRBV3-1/TRBV3-2
clone_size: .
cdr3_aa: CASSPRTGGFTGELFF
cdr3_nt: TGTGCCAGCAGCCCAAGGACAGGGGGCTTCACCGGGGAGCTGTTTTTT

j_call: TRBJ2-1
d_call: TRBD1
v_call: TRBV4-2
clone_size: .
cdr3_aa: CASSQDPQGVNEQFF
cdr3_nt: TGTGCCAGCAGCCAAGATCCCCAGGGGGTCAATGAGCAGTTCTTC

j_call: TRBJ2-1
d_call: .
v_call: TRBV3-1/TRBV3-2
clone_size: .
cdr3_aa: CASSQFQGPYNEQFF
cdr3_nt: TGTGCCAGCAGCCAATTTCAGGGTCCCTACAATGAGCAGTTCTTC

j_call: TRBJ1-1
d_call: .
v_call: TRBV15
clone_size: .
cdr3_aa: CATSRGQLNTEAFF
cdr3_nt: TGTGCCACCAGCAGAGGCCAGTTGAACACTGAAGCTTTCTTT

j_call: TRBJ1-3
d_call: .
v_call: TRBV30
clone_size: .
cdr3_aa: CAWGTGTGNTIYF
cdr3_nt: TGTGCCTGGGGAACAGGGACTGGAAACACCATATATTTT

j_call: TRBJ1-6
d_call: .
v_call: TRBV21-1
clone_size: .
cdr3_aa: CASSNPRQGRPNSPLHF
cdr3_nt: TGTGCCAGCAGCAACCCCAGGCAGGGCAGGCCGAATTCACCCCTCCACTTT

j_call: TRBJ2-7
d_call: .
v_call: TRBV5-1
clone_size: once
cdr3_aa: CASSFRPASSYEQYF
cdr3_nt: TGCGCCAGCAGCTTCCGCCCTGCCAGCTCCTACGAGCAGTACTTC

j_call: TRBJ2-1
d_call: .
v_call: TRBV9
clone_size: once
cdr3_aa: CASSVSDYNEQFF
cdr3_nt: TGTGCCAGCAGCGTTTCAGACTACAATGAGCAGTTCTTC

j_call: TRBJ2-7
d_call: TRBD1
v_call: TRBV29-1
clone_size: .
cdr3_aa: CSVAGTGQHEQYF
cdr3_nt: TGCAGCGTTGCTGGGACAGGGCAGCACGAGCAGTACTTC

j_call: TRBJ2-1
d_call: .
v_call: TRBV15
clone_size: .
cdr3_aa: CATSRDRTGPGQFF
cdr3_nt: TGTGCCACCAGCAGAGACCGAACAGGGCCCGGGCAGTTCTTC

j_call: TRBJ2-3
d_call: .
v_call: TRBV27
clone_size: .
cdr3_aa: CASSLNRRGTDTQYF
cdr3_nt: TGTGCCAGCAGTTTAAACAGGAGGGGCACAGATACGCAGTATTTT

j_call: TRBJ2-2
d_call: TRBD2
v_call: TRBV2
clone_size: .
cdr3_aa: CASSRTSGNTGELFF
cdr3_nt: TGTGCCAGCAGTAGGACTAGCGGGAACACCGGGGAGCTGTTTTTT

j_call: TRBJ2-5
d_call: TRBD2
v_call: TRBV30
clone_size: many
cdr3_aa: CAWSAHPSSGRGLETQYF
cdr3_nt: TGTGCCTGGAGTGCCCACCCTTCTAGCGGGAGGGGGTTGGAGACCCAGTACTTC

j_call: TRBJ1-2
d_call: TRBD1
v_call: TRBV7-8
clone_size: .
cdr3_aa: CASSLRGRGQSGYTF
cdr3_nt: TGTGCCAGCAGCTTAAGAGGCAGGGGGCAGTCTGGCTACACCTTC

j_call: TRBJ2-1
d_call: TRBD1
v_call: TRBV19
clone_size: .
cdr3_aa: CASSPRTGEDNEQFF
cdr3_nt: TGTGCCAGTAGCCCCCGGACAGGGGAGGACAATGAGCAGTTCTTC

j_call: TRBJ2-2
d_call: .
v_call: TRBV7-3
clone_size: .
cdr3_aa: CASSLTSSANTGELFF
cdr3_nt: TGTGCCAGCAGCTTAACAAGTAGCGCGAACACCGGGGAGCTGTTTTTT

j_call: TRBJ2-2
d_call: TRBD2
v_call: TRBV19
clone_size: .
cdr3_aa: CASSIFLLAGGSNGELFF
cdr3_nt: TGTGCCAGTAGTATATTCCTCCTAGCGGGAGGGTCGAACGGGGAGCTGTTTTTT

j_call: TRBJ1-2
d_call: TRBD1
v_call: TRBV6-5
clone_size: few
cdr3_aa: CASRTGTNYGYTF
cdr3_nt: TGTGCCAGCAGGACAGGGACAAACTATGGCTACACCTTC

j_call: TRBJ2-1
d_call: .
v_call: TRBV4-1
clone_size: .
cdr3_aa: CASSQDYQGYNEQFF
cdr3_nt: TGCGCCAGCAGCCAAGACTACCAGGGATACAATGAGCAGTTCTTC

j_call: TRBJ2-1
d_call: .
v_call: TRBV9
clone_size: .
cdr3_aa: CASSVGGVKDEQFF
cdr3_nt: TGTGCCAGCAGCGTAGGGGGCGTCAAGGATGAGCAGTTCTTC

j_call: TRBJ1-6
d_call: .
v_call: TRBV6-5
clone_size: once
cdr3_aa: CASTTAGDNSPLHF
cdr3_nt: TGTGCCAGCACCACGGCGGGGGATAATTCACCCCTCCACTTT

j_call: TRBJ2-1
d_call: .
v_call: TRBV7-9
clone_size: .
cdr3_aa: CASSPRTSFSSYNEQFF
cdr3_nt: TGTGCCAGCAGCCCCCGGACTTCATTTAGCTCCTACAATGAGCAGTTCTTC

j_call: TRBJ2-7
d_call: .
v_call: TRBV27
clone_size: .
cdr3_aa: CASQGQGNYEQYF
cdr3_nt: TGTGCCAGCCAGGGACAAGGGAACTACGAGCAGTACTTC

j_call: TRBJ2-1
d_call: TRBD2
v_call: TRBV10-3
clone_size: .
cdr3_aa: CAIRGLDNEQFF
cdr3_nt: TGTGCCATCAGAGGACTAGACAATGAGCAGTTCTTC

j_call: TRBJ2-7
d_call: TRBD1
v_call: TRBV7-9
clone_size: .
cdr3_aa: CASSWTPGQGHYEQYF
cdr3_nt: TGTGCCAGCAGCTGGACACCGGGACAGGGCCACTACGAGCAGTACTTC

j_call: TRBJ2-7
d_call: TRBD1
v_call: TRBV5-1
clone_size: .
cdr3_aa: CASSQLQGDPYEQYF
cdr3_nt: TGCGCCAGCAGCCAACTACAGGGGGACCCCTACGAGCAGTACTTC

j_call: TRBJ2-1
d_call: .
v_call: TRBV20-1
clone_size: .
cdr3_aa: CSARETRLEFF
cdr3_nt: TGCAGTGCTAGAGAGACTCGGTTGGAGTTCTTC

j_call: TRBJ2-1
d_call: .
v_call: TRBV10-3
clone_size: .
cdr3_aa: CAISDLNEQFF
cdr3_nt: TGTGCCATCAGTGACCTAAATGAGCAGTTCTTC

j_call: TRBJ2-1
d_call: .
v_call: TRBV11-3
clone_size: .
cdr3_aa: CASSPGSYNEQFF
cdr3_nt: TGTGCCAGCAGCCCCGGCTCCTACAATGAGCAGTTCTTC

j_call: TRBJ2-7
d_call: .
v_call: TRBV30
clone_size: .
cdr3_aa: CAWSRLYEQYF
cdr3_nt: TGTGCCTGGTCACGACTCTACGAGCAGTACTTC

j_call: TRBJ1-2
d_call: .
v_call: TRBV6-5
clone_size: .
cdr3_aa: CASSYSSPPSSGYTF
cdr3_nt: TGTGCCAGCAGTTACTCGAGCCCCCCCTCCTCTGGCTACACCTTC